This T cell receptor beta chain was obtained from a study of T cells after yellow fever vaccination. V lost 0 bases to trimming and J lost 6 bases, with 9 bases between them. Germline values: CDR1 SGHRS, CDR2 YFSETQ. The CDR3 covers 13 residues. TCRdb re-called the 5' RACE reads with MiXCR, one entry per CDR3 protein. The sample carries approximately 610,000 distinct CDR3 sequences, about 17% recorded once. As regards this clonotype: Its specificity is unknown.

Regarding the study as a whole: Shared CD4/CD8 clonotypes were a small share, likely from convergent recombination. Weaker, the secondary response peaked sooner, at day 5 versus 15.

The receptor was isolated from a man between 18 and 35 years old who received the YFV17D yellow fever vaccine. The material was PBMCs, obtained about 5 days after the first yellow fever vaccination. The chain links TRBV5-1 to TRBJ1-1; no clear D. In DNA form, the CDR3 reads TGCGCCAGCAGCTTGGGGGGAAACCCTGAAGCTTTCTTT. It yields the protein CASSLGGNPEAFF.